A selection of T cell receptor beta chains follows, all from one sample in a study of molecular identifiers for immune sequencing clone quantification. TCRdb ran MiXCR on the PCR reads and lists one entry per CDR3 protein. The table has roughly 630,000 distinct CDR3 sequences, roughly 23% seen once; the top ten hold about 0.81%. The sample taken for sequencing was naive CD8+ T cells from blood, with Jurkat cell RNA spiked in. Receptors were obtained from a human donor in good health. Some libraries in this study had Jurkat cell RNA spiked in. Both conserved end residues are part of each CDR3. D genes are given only for firm matches. Only part of the rows carry a size: once, few, many, or a class if the clone is expanded.

v_gene	abundance	d_gene	j_gene	CDR3nt	CDR3aa
TRBV11-2	few	TRBD2	TRBJ2-1	TGTGCCAGCAGCTTAAGGAGCGGGGGGTACAATGAGCAGTTCTTC	CASSLRSGGYNEQFF
TRBV9	.	.	TRBJ2-7	TGTGCCAGCAGCTCGGATGAGGGACTGCATGCCTACGAGCAGTACTTC	CASSSDEGLHAYEQYF
TRBV5-5	many	.	TRBJ2-5	TGTGCCAGCAGCTTGGATTGGGGTCCTGGAGAGACCCAGTACTTC	CASSLDWGPGETQYF
TRBV5-6	few	.	TRBJ2-3	TGTGCCAGCAGCGTGGGGCCGGGGTTCACAGATACGCAGTATTTT	CASSVGPGFTDTQYF
TRBV29-1	.	.	TRBJ1-2	TGCAGCGTTGTCGAGCAGGGCCACACCTTC	CSVVEQGHTF
TRBV27	few	TRBD2	TRBJ2-5	TGTGCCAGCAGTTTAATCGGTAGCGGGAGAGGAAGGGAGACCCAGTACTTC	CASSLIGSGRGRETQYF
TRBV20-1	many	TRBD2	TRBJ2-7	TGCAGTGCTAGAGAGGCCGGGACTAGCGGGAGTTACGAGCAGTACTTC	CSAREAGTSGSYEQYF
TRBV13	many	.	TRBJ2-3	TGTGCCAGCAGCTACGGGACGGGAGAGGCGGGTGATACGCAGTATTTT	CASSYGTGEAGDTQYF
TRBV21-1	.	.	TRBJ2-4	TGTGCCAGCAGCAAAGCGCTTTCAGGCGGGACCTTTTCCATTAACATTCAGTACTTC	CASSKALSGGTFSINIQYF
TRBV2	.	.	TRBJ1-5	TGTGCCAGCAGTGAAGCTGAGTGGACCCAGCGGAACCAGCCCCAGCATTTT	CASSEAEWTQRNQPQHF
TRBV7-9	many	.	TRBJ2-5	TGTGCCAGCAGCGGAGGACAGTACCAAGAGACCCAGTACTTC	CASSGGQYQETQYF
TRBV4-3	once	TRBD2	TRBJ2-7	TGCGCCAGCAGCCAAGGGCGGGCGCAGCGGGGATACGAGCAGTACTTC	CASSQGRAQRGYEQYF
TRBV12-5	many	.	TRBJ2-4	TGTGCTAGTGGTTTACGTTACGGACTGGGGGAAAACATTCAGTACTTC	CASGLRYGLGENIQYF
TRBV7-9	.	TRBD1	TRBJ2-6	TGTGCCCGCAGTCGGCCGGGACAGGGGATGAGGGCCAACGTCCTGACTTTC	CARSRPGQGMRANVLTF
TRBV5-6	many	.	TRBJ2-6	TGTGCCAGCAGCTCGGCCCTGGTCTCTGGGGCCAACGTCCTGACTTTC	CASSSALVSGANVLTF
TRBV27	few	TRBD1	TRBJ1-2	TGTGCCAGCAGTCCCGGGGACAGGGTTAACTATGGCTACACCTTC	CASSPGDRVNYGYTF